The next 8 T cell receptor beta chains were all read from a single sample in a study of vaccination and CD4 T cells after COVID-19. No antigen has been assigned to these receptors. With the Oncomine TCR Beta short-read assay, DNA from cultured CD4+ T cells was sequenced. From the PCR reads, TCRdb called clonotypes with MiXCR, one entry per CDR3 protein. The data contain approximately 9,500 distinct CDR3 sequences, approximately 26% of them singletons. Treatment in this sample: approximately 10-day PBMC culture with coronavirus spike peptide pools or control peptides (ViraFEST assay). This material consisted of CD4+ T cells from blood, cultured in vitro, taken before SARS-CoV-2 vaccination. The receptors were sampled from a human donor who received a COVID-19 vaccine.

The J gene is TRBJ2-2, the V gene TRBV19; a weak D match, TRBD1 (6 bases). This CDR3 spans 15 amino acids. The germline V gene has CDR1 LNHDA and CDR2 SQIVND (reference sequence). Trimming took 4 bases from V and 2 from J, leaving 11 bases between them. The CDR3 sequence: CASSTLTGNTGELFF. Written as DNA, the CDR3 is TGTGCCAGTAGTACCCTGACAGGAAACACCGGGGAGCTGTTTTTT.

This clonotype was counted only a few times. The chain is built from TRBV7-3 and TRBJ1-1, with unresolved D. Deletions cut 5 bases from V and 5 bases from J, with 6 bases between. This CDR3 is built from 11 residues. Germline V CDR1 and CDR2: SGHTA, FQGTGA. The CDR3 protein is CASSNGTEAFF. The CDR3 DNA reads as TGTGCCAGCAGCAACGGAACTGAAGCTTTCTTT.

V usage is TRBV12-3 or TRBV12-4 and J usage is TRBJ1-4; the D gene is possibly TRBD1 (5 bases). This CDR3 comprises 15 residues. Between the trimmed V and J ends, which lost 5 bases and 8 bases, there was a span of 18 bases. CDR3: CASSPRAGLGEKLFF. The CDR3 DNA reads as TGTGCCAGCAGTCCCAGGGCGGGGTTGGGGGAAAAACTGTTTTTT.

The chain uses TRBV19 and TRBJ1-1; D is undetermined. This CDR3 is 12 amino acids long. The V gene's germline CDR1 is LNHDA and CDR2 SQIVND (reference sequence). V shed 3 bases and J shed 3 bases, with 5 bases lying between them. The CDR3 spells CASSIQDTEAFF. Here the CDR3 DNA reads TGTGCCAGTAGTATCCAGGACACTGAAGCTTTCTTT.

The chain couples TRBV5-1 to TRBJ2-1; 8 nucleotides align to TRBD2. Unmatched junction bases numbered 15, after V lost 4 bases and J lost 0 bases. Germline V gene sequence: CDR1 SGHRS, CDR2 YFSETQ. This CDR3 has 19 amino acids. The CDR3 region is CASSPRGSGGPSSYNEQFF. DNA for the CDR3: TGCGCCAGCAGCCCCCGGGGGAGCGGGGGCCCTTCCTCCTACAATGAGCAGTTCTTC.

This clonotype has only a few counts. The V gene is TRBV7-6, the J gene TRBJ1-5; D not certain. The CDR3 has 16 amino acids. V lost 6 bases, J lost 0 bases, and 15 bases lay in between. CDR1 and CDR2 (germline): SGHVS, FNYEAQ. The CDR3 spells CASSLFPPGSNQPQHF. CDR3 nucleotide sequence: TGTGCCAGCAGTCTTTTTCCCCCGGGTAGCAATCAGCCCCAGCATTTT.

By frequency in the sample, this clonotype is large. This chain uses TRBV11-3 with TRBJ2-1; 9 bases are shared with TRBD2. The germline V gene has CDR1 SGHNT and CDR2 YENEEA. This CDR3 has 15 amino acids. The J segment lost 0 bases and the V segment lost 5 bases, leaving 2 bases of the junction unmatched. The CDR3 protein is CASSRGRVSYNEQFF. Here the CDR3 DNA reads TGTGCCAGCAGCCGCGGGAGGGTCTCCTACAATGAGCAGTTCTTC.

This clonotype was picked up a small number of times. The V and J genes are TRBV20-1 and TRBJ1-2; no definite D call. Germline values: CDR1 DFQATT, CDR2 SNEGSKA (reference sequence). Trimming pared 0 bases from V and 7 bases from J, leaving 12 bases between. The CDR3 has 13 amino acids. Here the CDR3 reads CSARDQGRGGYTF. In DNA form, the CDR3 reads TGCAGTGCTAGAGATCAAGGGCGTGGTGGCTACACCTTC.